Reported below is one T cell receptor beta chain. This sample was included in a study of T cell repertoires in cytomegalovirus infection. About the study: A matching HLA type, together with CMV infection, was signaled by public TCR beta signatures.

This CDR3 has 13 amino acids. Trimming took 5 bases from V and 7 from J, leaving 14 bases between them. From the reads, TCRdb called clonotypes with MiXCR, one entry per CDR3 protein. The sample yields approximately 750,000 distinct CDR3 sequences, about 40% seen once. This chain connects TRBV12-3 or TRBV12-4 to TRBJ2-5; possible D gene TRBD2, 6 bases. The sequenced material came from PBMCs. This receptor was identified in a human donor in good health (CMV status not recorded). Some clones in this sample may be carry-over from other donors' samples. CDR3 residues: CASSGRDSGTQYF. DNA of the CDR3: TGTGCCAGCAGTGGGCGGGACTCCGGGACCCAGTACTTC.